Listed below are T cell receptor beta chains from one sample, sequenced in a study of blood T cell repertoires in COVID-19. Repertoires were generated with immunoSEQ multiplex PCR, while TCRdb's copy carries only in-frame clones and drops some. The sample yields 65,000 to 90,000 clones, 80% to 95% seen once. Sequencing input: peripheral blood. Receptors were obtained from a human donor in a cohort sampled during active COVID-19. Each CDR3 is given without its conserved first and last residue. The order of the fields is D gene, clone size, V gene, CDR3 length, J gene, CDR3 protein. D genes are given only for firm matches. Rows may omit the clone size; those that give it use once, few, many or a size class.

TRBD1	.	TRBV6-5	13	TRBJ1-1	ASRATGGRGTEAF
TRBD1	once	TRBV2	14	TRBJ2-7	ASTLARGTGGNEQY
.	.	TRBV7-9	12	TRBJ1-2	ASSLVNSFYGYT
TRBD2	.	TRBV6-5	13	TRBJ2-3	ASRASGGGPDTQY
TRBD2	.	TRBV10-1	14	TRBJ2-2	ASSGRVAGLIGELF
.	.	TRBV7-9	10	TRBJ2-7	ASSVQGYEQY
TRBD1	.	TRBV7-2	13	TRBJ1-6	ASSSGTGPNSPLH
TRBD2	.	TRBV5-4	15	TRBJ2-5	ASSSTSGGAFPETQY
TRBD1	.	TRBV6-5	14	TRBJ1-1	ASSYSDPGQGTEAF
.	medium-sized	TRBV12-3/TRBV12-4	9	TRBJ1-1	ASSSTGKAF
.	.	TRBV18	14	TRBJ1-4	ASSPDSIRTNEKLF
TRBD1	.	TRBV24-1	9	TRBJ1-2	APVQGGGYT
TRBD2	.	TRBV28	13	TRBJ2-3	ASSLAGGAEDTQY
TRBD2	.	TRBV4-1	15	TRBJ2-3	ASSQEGTSDGTDTQY
TRBD2	.	TRBV6-5	13	TRBJ2-1	ASTLAGGVYNEQF
.	.	TRBV7-2	13	TRBJ2-7	ASSYDSIIIYEQY
.	.	TRBV24-1	11	TRBJ2-5	ATGGGPQETQY
.	.	TRBV19	12	TRBJ2-7	ASSIRGEVREQY
.	.	TRBV30	12	TRBJ1-6	AWSVPGGNSPLH
TRBD2	.	TRBV9	14	TRBJ2-5	ASSVASGGQKETQY
TRBD2	once	TRBV29-1	15	TRBJ2-1	SVEGRTSGGHMREQF
.	.	TRBV3-1/TRBV3-2	14	TRBJ1-6	ASSPSVSSYNSPLH
TRBD1	.	TRBV9	12	TRBJ2-7	ASSVGTGTYEQY
TRBD1	.	TRBV5-6	12	TRBJ2-7	ASSFDRVPYEQY
.	.	TRBV11-2	12	TRBJ1-6	ASSLAAYNSPLH
.	.	TRBV4-3	12	TRBJ1-6	ASSQRGALEPLH
TRBD1	.	TRBV9	13	TRBJ1-5	ASSAGQAPGQPQH
TRBD1	.	TRBV4-1	14	TRBJ1-1	ASSQAKTGLGTEAF
.	.	TRBV6-5	14	TRBJ1-3	ASSYSSESGGNTIY
.	.	TRBV7-9	17	TRBJ2-3	ASSLEAMGQRVISDTQY
.	once	TRBV11-2	12	TRBJ2-2	ASSKRTVTGELF
TRBD1	.	TRBV19	10	TRBJ1-5	ASRQGNQPQH
.	.	TRBV7-9	12	TRBJ1-1	ASSQDGLNTEAF
.	.	TRBV6-6	10	TRBJ1-1	ASTRGSTEAF
.	.	TRBV6-5	10	TRBJ1-1	ASSYPDTEAF
.	.	TRBV7-9	13	TRBJ1-2	ASSLASGENYGYT
.	few	TRBV7-2	14	TRBJ1-4	ASSPPRGSTNEKLF
.	.	TRBV5-6	12	TRBJ1-5	ASSSRGRNQPQH
.	.	TRBV19	13	TRBJ1-3	ASSVGGSPGNTIY
TRBD1	.	TRBV9	17	TRBJ2-3	ASSLEGKGAATSTDTQY
.	.	TRBV5-1	9	TRBJ2-1	ASSFDNEQF
TRBD1	.	TRBV7-9	14	TRBJ1-3	ASSLVAGTEGNTIY
TRBD1	.	TRBV5-1	15	TRBJ1-5	ASSPGTGGWGNQPQH
.	.	TRBV10-3	13	TRBJ1-4	AISESGGSNEKLF
.	.	TRBV3-1/TRBV3-2	12	TRBJ1-3	ASSLTIGGNTIY
TRBD2	.	TRBV28	14	TRBJ2-1	ASSRLGTSGYNEQF
TRBD1	.	TRBV28	14	TRBJ1-5	ASSSPGGGSNQPQH
TRBD1	.	TRBV28	17	TRBJ1-5	ASSFLSQGAGGGNQPQH
TRBD1	.	TRBV24-1	13	TRBJ2-3	ATEPGQGSTDTQY
TRBD1	.	TRBV9	12	TRBJ2-7	ASSAGTGQVVQY
TRBD1	.	TRBV28	13	TRBJ1-1	ASSPAGTGNTEAF